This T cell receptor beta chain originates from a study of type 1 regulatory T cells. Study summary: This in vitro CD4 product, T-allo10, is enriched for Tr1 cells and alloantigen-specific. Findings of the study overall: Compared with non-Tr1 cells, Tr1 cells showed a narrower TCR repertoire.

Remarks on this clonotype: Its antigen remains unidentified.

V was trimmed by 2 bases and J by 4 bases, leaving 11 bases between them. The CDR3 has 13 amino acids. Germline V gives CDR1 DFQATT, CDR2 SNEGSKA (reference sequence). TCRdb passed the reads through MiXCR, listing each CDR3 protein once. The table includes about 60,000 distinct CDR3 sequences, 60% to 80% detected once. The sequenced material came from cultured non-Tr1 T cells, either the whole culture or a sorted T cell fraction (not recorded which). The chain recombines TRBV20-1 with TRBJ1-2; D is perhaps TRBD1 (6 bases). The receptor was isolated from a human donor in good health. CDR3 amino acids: CSARPGTSYGYTF. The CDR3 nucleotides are TGCAGTGCTAGACCCGGGACATCCTATGGCTACACCTTC.